The rows below give T cell receptor beta chains drawn from one sample of a study of blood T cell repertoires in COVID-19. Here immunoSEQ multiplex PCR was the method, and the copy in TCRdb shows in-frame clones only, minus some. This sample yields approximately 380,000 clones, of which approximately 90% are seen a single time; about 0.9% belongs to the top ten. Sequences were obtained from PBMCs or T cells enriched from blood (not recorded which). The receptors were sampled from a woman aged 40 to 50 who had been exposed to COVID-19. Both conserved end residues are part of each CDR3. Each record gives: clone size, V gene, D gene, J gene, CDR3 DNA, CDR3 protein. D genes are given only for firm matches. Size values are once, few and many counts, or a class for expanded clones, and some rows have none.

>NA|TRBV29-1|NA|TRBJ1-1
TGCAGCGTTGGTGAGTTGAACACTGAAGCTTTCTTT
CSVGELNTEAFF
>NA|TRBV27|NA|TRBJ2-3
TGTGCCAGCAGTTTATCGGTACAGGGTTTACGCACAGATACGCAGTATTTT
CASSLSVQGLRTDTQYF
>once|TRBV7-2|NA|TRBJ1-4
TGTGCCAGCAGCTCCGGAGGGGTGGGGCGAGAAAAACTGTTTTTT
CASSSGGVGREKLFF
>NA|TRBV5-1|NA|TRBJ1-6
TGCGCCAGCAGGCGCCGGGCAGGGCTTAATTCACCCCTCCACTTT
CASRRRAGLNSPLHF
>once|TRBV7-3|TRBD2|TRBJ2-1
TGTGCCAGCAGCCTAACTCTGACTAGCGCGGATGAGCAGTTCTTC
CASSLTLTSADEQFF
>NA|TRBV12-3/TRBV12-4|NA|TRBJ2-1
TGTGCCACCTCTGGGGGCCCCAGGGCTGAGCAGTTCTTC
CATSGGPRAEQFF
>NA|TRBV5-5|TRBD1|TRBJ1-2
TGTGCCAGCAGCCCTGAAGGTGGGACAGGGAAGTATGGCTACACCTTC
CASSPEGGTGKYGYTF
>few|TRBV27|TRBD1|TRBJ1-5
TGTGCCAGCAGTTTCGGGACAGGCAATCAGCCCCAGCATTTT
CASSFGTGNQPQHF
>NA|TRBV4-2|NA|TRBJ2-5
TGTGCCAGCAGGCGAAGCTCCCAGGGGACCCAGTACTTC
CASRRSSQGTQYF
>few|TRBV7-9|NA|TRBJ2-2
TGTGCCAGCAAAGGGGCTAACACCGGGGAGCTGTTTTTT
CASKGANTGELFF
>NA|TRBV19|NA|TRBJ1-6
TGTGCCAGCAAACTCTCCCCGGGGTCAGATGGTAATTCACCCCTCCACTTT
CASKLSPGSDGNSPLHF
>NA|TRBV12-5|NA|TRBJ1-1
TGTGCTAGTGGTTTGGAAAGGGGGACGGCTTTCTTT
CASGLERGTAFF
>NA|TRBV5-1|TRBD1|TRBJ2-1
TGCGCCAGCAGCCACGGGACAGGGGGAAATGAGCAGTTCTTC
CASSHGTGGNEQFF
>NA|TRBV6-5|TRBD1|TRBJ1-2
TGTGCCAGCAGTTACACTCAGGGGGCGCGAGGCTACACCTTC
CASSYTQGARGYTF
>NA|TRBV27|NA|TRBJ1-5
TGTGCCAGCAGTTTTCACAATCAGCCCCAGCATTTT
CASSFHNQPQHF
>NA|TRBV24-1|TRBD2|TRBJ2-2
TGTGCCACCAGTGATCCCGCCTTAGCGGGAGGCGCCGGGGAGCTGTTTTTT
CATSDPALAGGAGELFF